This is a list of T cell receptor beta chains from one sample in a study of blood T cell repertoires in COVID-19. Assay used: immunoSEQ multiplex PCR; TCRdb lists only in-frame clones, some missing. The sample contains 120,000 or so clones, 85% to 90% of which appear only once. Source material: peripheral blood. The origin of the receptors is a man older than 75 with active or convalescent COVID-19. The CDR3 runs from the conserved cysteine through the conserved F or W. The D gene is left open where the match is weak. The size of a clone is reported for some rows only, either as once, few or many, or as a class for expanded clones.

NA TRBD1 TRBJ2-7 TRBV5-1 TGCGCCAGCAGCTACGGGGCAGGGGACAGCTCCTACGAGCAGTACTTC CASSYGAGDSSYEQYF
NA NA TRBJ1-1 TRBV29-1 TGCAGCGGTACCAAGGGAGCGGGGACTGAAGCTTTCTTT CSGTKGAGTEAFF
NA TRBD1 TRBJ1-2 TRBV7-9 TGTGCCAGCAGCCCGGACAGGAACTATGGCTACACCTTC CASSPDRNYGYTF
NA TRBD1 TRBJ2-7 TRBV19 TGTGCCAGTAGTTTATCCGGGACAGATTTTTCGCAACTCTACGAGCAGTACTTC CASSLSGTDFSQLYEQYF
NA TRBD1 TRBJ1-1 TRBV7-9 TGTGCCAGCAGCCCGGACAGGGTGAACACTGAAGCTTTCTTT CASSPDRVNTEAFF
NA NA TRBJ1-4 TRBV30 TGTGCCTGGAGACCGAGACCGGAGGTGGAAAAACTGTTTTTT CAWRPRPEVEKLFF
NA TRBD2 TRBJ2-7 TRBV18 TGTGCCAGCTCACCACGTGAATTAGCGGGAGGGTCTTCCGAGCAGTACTTC CASSPRELAGGSSEQYF
many NA TRBJ1-1 TRBV28 TGTGCCAGCAGTTTATGGGCGGGTGCGAACACTGAAGCTTTCTTT CASSLWAGANTEAFF
few NA TRBJ2-5 TRBV24-1 TGTGCCACCGGGGAAGAGGCGGGGGCGGTGGGAGAGACCCAGTACTTC CATGEEAGAVGETQYF
NA TRBD2 TRBJ2-7 TRBV19 TGTGCCAGTAGTAGGGGGCCTAGCGGGAGGGCCGGGGACGAGCAGTACTTC CASSRGPSGRAGDEQYF
NA TRBD1 TRBJ1-6 TRBV10-3 TGTGCCATCAGTGAGCACGGGACAGATAATTCACCCCTCCACTTT CAISEHGTDNSPLHF
NA TRBD2 TRBJ2-3 TRBV4-1 TGCGCCAGCAGCCAAGGTTTCGCGGGGGTCACAGATACGCAGTATTTT CASSQGFAGVTDTQYF
NA TRBD1 TRBJ1-2 TRBV19 TGTGCCAGTAGTGCCGGGACAGACAATAACTATGGCTACACCTTC CASSAGTDNNYGYTF
NA TRBD1 TRBJ1-1 TRBV5-1 TGCGCCAGCTCAAGGGGGACAGGAGTTTTACCGAACACTGAAGCTTTCTTT CASSRGTGVLPNTEAFF
NA TRBD2 TRBJ2-1 TRBV11-3 TGTGCCAGCAGCTCTCCTTTCACTTGGACTAGCGGTCCCTGCAATGAGCAGTTCTTC CASSSPFTWTSGPCNEQFF
NA TRBD1 TRBJ2-1 TRBV11-1 TGTGCCAGCAGCGTGACAGGGGTCAATGAGCAGTTCTTC CASSVTGVNEQFF
NA TRBD1 TRBJ2-3 TRBV10-3 TGTGCCATCAGTGATGTCGCCGGGACAGGGACAGATACGCAGTATTTT CAISDVAGTGTDTQYF
NA TRBD2 TRBJ2-7 TRBV14 TGTGCCAGCAGCCAGGATAGCGGGAGGGCCAGGGAGCAGTACTTC CASSQDSGRAREQYF